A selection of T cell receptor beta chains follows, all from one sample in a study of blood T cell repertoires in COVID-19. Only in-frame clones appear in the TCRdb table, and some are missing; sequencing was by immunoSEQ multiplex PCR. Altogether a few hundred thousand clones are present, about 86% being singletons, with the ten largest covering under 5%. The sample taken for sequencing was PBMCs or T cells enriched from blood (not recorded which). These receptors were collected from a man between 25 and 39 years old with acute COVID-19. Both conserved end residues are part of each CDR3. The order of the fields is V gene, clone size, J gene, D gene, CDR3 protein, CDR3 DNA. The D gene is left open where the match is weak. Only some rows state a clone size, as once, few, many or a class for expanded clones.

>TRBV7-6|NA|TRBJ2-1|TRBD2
CASSYVGLAGVNEQFF
TGTGCCAGCAGCTACGTCGGACTAGCGGGGGTGAATGAGCAGTTCTTC
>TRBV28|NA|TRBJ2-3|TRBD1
CASSPHRGPSGTQYF
TGTGCCAGCAGTCCACACAGGGGGCCCTCTGGAACGCAGTATTTT
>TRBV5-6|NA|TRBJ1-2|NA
CASSIGIGTFYGYTF
TGTGCCAGCAGCATTGGGATAGGGACTTTCTATGGCTACACCTTC
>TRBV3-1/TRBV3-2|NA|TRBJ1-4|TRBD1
CASSQAGTGGPTNEKLFF
TGTGCCAGCAGCCAAGCCGGGACAGGGGGGCCAACTAATGAAAAACTGTTTTTT
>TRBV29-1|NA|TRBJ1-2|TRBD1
CSVILPGTGYGDYGYTF
TGCAGCGTCATACTACCCGGGACAGGGTATGGTGACTATGGCTACACCTTC
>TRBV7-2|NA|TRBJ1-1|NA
CASSAREGTVIRRNTEAFF
TGTGCCAGCAGCGCACGAGAAGGGACTGTTATTAGAAGAAACACTGAAGCTTTCTTT
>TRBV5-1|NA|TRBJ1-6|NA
CASSPPGVDSPLHF
TGCGCCAGCTCCCCTCCGGGGGTGGATTCACCCCTCCACTTT
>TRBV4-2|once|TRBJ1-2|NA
CASSQDPQAPYGYTF
TGTGCCAGCAGCCAAGATCCTCAGGCCCCCTATGGCTACACCTTC
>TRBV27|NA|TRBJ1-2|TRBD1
CASSLGGTGEGYTF
TGTGCCAGCAGTTTGGGTGGGACAGGGGAAGGCTACACCTTC
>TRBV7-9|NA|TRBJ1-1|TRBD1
CASSLEGQSTEAFF
TGTGCCAGCAGCTTAGAGGGACAGTCCACTGAAGCTTTCTTT
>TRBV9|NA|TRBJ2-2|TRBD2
CASSVMTSAQLFF
TGTGCCAGCAGCGTAATGACTAGCGCCCAGCTGTTTTTT
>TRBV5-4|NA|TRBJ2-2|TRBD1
CASSGQGAIAGELFF
TGTGCCAGCAGCGGACAGGGGGCAATCGCCGGGGAGCTGTTTTTT
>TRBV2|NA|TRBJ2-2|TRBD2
CASRLPGGAVRAGELFF
TGTGCCAGCCGCCTCCCCGGGGGGGCCGTGAGGGCCGGGGAGCTGTTTTTT
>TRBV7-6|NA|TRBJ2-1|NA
CASSLVGSDPYNEQFF
TGTGCCAGCAGCTTAGTAGGGAGCGACCCCTACAATGAGCAGTTCTTC
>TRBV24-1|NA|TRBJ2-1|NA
CATSKGGLYNEQFF
TGTGCCACCAGTAAGGGGGGGTTGTACAATGAGCAGTTCTTC